This paragraph reports one T cell receptor beta chain. Primers used in a second PCR of about 7 to 12 cycles were a sample-barcoded 5' primer and a J-beta primer mix. Via MiXCR, TCRdb re-called the 5' RACE reads, giving one row per CDR3 protein. The repertoire holds about a million distinct CDR3 sequences, with around 48% as singletons. V lost 3 bases, J lost 2 bases, and 7 bases stayed unmatched. The CDR3 has 16 residues. Germline CDR1 MGHRA, CDR2 YSYEKL. This sample was included in a study of blood T cells in healthy people across ages. Donors ranged from roughly 6 to 100 years old and were healthy Caucasians in Russia.

The sequence came from a young man in good health. V is TRBV4-1 and J is TRBJ2-7; 10 bases line up with TRBD2. Sample: blood. The CDR3 DNA sequence: TGCGCCAGCAGCCAGAGGCTAGCGGGAGTTACCTACGAGCAGTACTTC. The encoded protein is CASSQRLAGVTYEQYF.